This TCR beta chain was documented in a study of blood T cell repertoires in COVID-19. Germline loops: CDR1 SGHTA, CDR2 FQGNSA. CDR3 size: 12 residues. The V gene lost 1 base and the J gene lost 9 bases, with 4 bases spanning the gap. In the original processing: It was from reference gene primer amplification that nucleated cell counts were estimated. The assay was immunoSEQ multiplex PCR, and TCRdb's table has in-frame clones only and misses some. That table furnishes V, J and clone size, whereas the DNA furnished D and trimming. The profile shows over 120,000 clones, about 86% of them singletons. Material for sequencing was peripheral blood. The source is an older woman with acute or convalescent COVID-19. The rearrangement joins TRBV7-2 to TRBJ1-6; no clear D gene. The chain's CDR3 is CASSLDISPLHF. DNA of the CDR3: TGTGCCAGCAGCTTAGATATTTCACCCCTCCACTTT.